This paragraph reports one T cell receptor beta chain. The antigen is not known. The record originates from a study of T cell repertoires in cytomegalovirus infection. Study overall: It was recently identified HLA-C-restricted and well-studied HLA-B-restricted CMV epitopes that the study used.

Between the trimmed V and J ends, which lost 2 bases and 7 bases, there was a span of 9 bases. Per the germline V gene, CDR1 is MNHEY and CDR2 is SVGEGT. The CDR3 contains 14 residues. General study findings and limits: In two of eight donors, the top clonotype was HLA-C-restricted CMV-specific.

TCRdb re-analysed the reads in MiXCR, keeping a single row per CDR3 protein. The table includes about half a million distinct CDR3 sequences, 30% to 40% detected once. This sample comprised cultured PBMCs, obtained from culture after CMV antigen stimulation. The J gene is TRBJ1-6, the V gene TRBV6-2 or TRBV6-3; D remains unclear. The TCR was taken from a human donor in good health (CMV status not recorded). Some clones in this sample may be carry-over from other donors' samples. The chain's CDR3 is CASSYRAENSPLHF. The CDR3 nucleotides are TGTGCCAGCAGTTACAGGGCGGAGAATTCACCCCTCCACTTT.